This T cell receptor (beta chain) was captured by sequencing in a study of cytomegalovirus exposure and HLA in healthy donors. General study findings and limits: Researchers catalogued some 160 TCR beta chains as cytomegalovirus-associated. It was reportedly the case that the classifier diagnosed cytomegalovirus status with high specificity and sensitivity.

Germline V lookup: CDR1 LNHDA, CDR2 SQIVND (reference sequence). Trimming stripped 3 bases from V and 4 bases from J, with 9 bases between. The CDR3 has 13 residues. As to this clone: Its specificity is unknown.

Healthy individuals who donated bone marrow served as the donors. PCR employed 60 Vbeta and 13 Jbeta primers. Profiling relied on immunoSEQ multiplex PCR, and the TCRdb table lists in-frame clones only, not all of them. The sample yields some 200,000 clones, over 70% seen once. This receptor was taken from a woman in her 30s in good health and CMV-seronegative. The J gene is TRBJ1-2, the V gene TRBV19; D perhaps matches TRBD1 (5 bases). Material for sequencing was PBMCs. The CDR3, as DNA: TGTGCCAGTAGTATCCTGACAGCCTATGGCTACACCTTC. Residues: CASSILTAYGYTF.